A single sample is the source of the 23 T cell receptor beta chains below, sequenced in a study of T-cell memory formation after mild COVID-19. TCRdb redid the calling of the 5' RACE reads with MiXCR, one entry per CDR3 protein. The repertoire includes approximately 150,000 distinct CDR3 sequences, roughly 21% of them detected once, and around 2% sits in the top ten. The sequencing sample was made of PBMCs or a T cell subset sorted from them (not recorded which). The receptors shown here come from an adult woman who had mild COVID-19 (a few samples of this study predate the infection). Cell type and time point are not known.

The chain joins TRBV27 to TRBJ1-2; D might be TRBD1 (5 bases). The CDR3 is made up of 14 amino acids. CDR1 is MNHEY, CDR2 SMNVEV, per germline (reference sequence). V was trimmed by 3 bases and J by 3 bases, leaving 11 bases between them. The CDR3 bases are TGTGCCAGCAGTTTGTGGGGGAGTGACTATGGCTACACCTTC. This encodes CASSLWGSDYGYTF.

This clonotype came up a few times. This chain links TRBV9 with TRBJ2-5; no firm D call. The CDR3 sequence is 12 residues long. Germline V gives CDR1 SGDLS, CDR2 YYNGEE. V lost 0 bases and J 3 bases, leaving 3 bases between the germline ends. The CDR3 sequence: CASSVAEETQYF. As DNA, the CDR3 is TGTGCCAGCAGCGTAGCTGAAGAGACCCAGTACTTC.

The chain combines TRBV29-1 with TRBJ1-2; maybe TRBD1 (5 bases). Germline CDR1 SQVTM, CDR2 ANQGSEA. Deletions cut 6 bases from V and 4 bases from J, with 18 bases between. The CDR3 totals 14 residues. The CDR3 DNA is TGCAGCGTCGACGCCGTTCAGGGTGGCTATGGCTACACCTTC. This codes for CSVDAVQGGYGYTF.

This chain joins TRBV5-1 and TRBJ2-7; a possible D gene is TRBD2 (6 bases). The germline V gene has CDR1 SGHRS and CDR2 YFSETQ. The CDR3 length is 16 residues. V was cut by 4 bases and J by 7 bases, with 24 bases left in between. This CDR3 reads CASSPGAAEKLREQYF. Here the CDR3 DNA reads TGCGCCAGCAGCCCGGGAGCGGCAGAGAAACTACGGGAGCAGTACTTC.

The chain uses TRBV29-1 and TRBJ1-1; a possible D gene is TRBD1 (6 bases). Germline CDR1 and CDR2: SQVTM and ANQGSEA. CDR3 size: 13 residues. The V gene lost 4 bases and the J gene lost 10 bases, with 19 bases spanning the gap. The CDR3 coding sequence is TGCAGCGTTGGGAGGATCCTGATAGGGGGAGCTTTCTTT. Encoded protein: CSVGRILIGGAFF.

This clonotype was seen ten or more times. The chain recombines TRBV20-1 with TRBJ2-7; the D gene could be TRBD1 or TRBD2 (5 bases each). Trimming took 0 bases from V and 1 from J, leaving 19 bases between them. This CDR3 spans 17 amino acids. CDR1 and CDR2 (germline): DFQATT, SNEGSKA (reference sequence). For the CDR3, the DNA is TGCAGTGCTAGAGAACCAGGGCTCGGGGCGAAATCCTACGAGCAGTACTTC. This encodes CSAREPGLGAKSYEQYF.

The chain is built from TRBV20-1 and TRBJ2-1; 11 bases align to TRBD2. From germline, CDR1 is DFQATT and CDR2 SNEGSKA (reference sequence). CDR3 length: 19 amino acids. Trimming took 3 bases from V and 0 from J; bases not matched to a gene: 13. Here the CDR3 reads CSASPSFLAGGLSYNEQFF. CDR3 coding DNA: TGCAGTGCTAGTCCTAGCTTCCTAGCGGGGGGACTCTCCTACAATGAGCAGTTCTTC.

The table lists this clonotype with many counts. V and J are TRBV15 and TRBJ2-3; 10 bases map to TRBD2. Germline-derived CDR1 and CDR2 are LNHNV and YYDKDF (reference sequence). This CDR3 has 16 amino acids. J lost 7 bases, V lost 1 base, and 8 bases had no gene match. The CDR3 sequence: CATSRVASGGINTQYF. The CDR3 DNA follows: TGTGCCACCAGCAGAGTCGCTAGCGGGGGAATTAATACGCAGTATTTT.

The rearrangement uses TRBV2 and TRBJ2-1; 8 nucleotides line up with TRBD2. The CDR3 is 15 residues long. Germline V lookup: CDR1 SNHLY, CDR2 FYNNEI. Unmatched junction bases numbered 10, after V lost 6 bases and J lost 6 bases. CDR3 region: CASRLSGTSGNEQFF. CDR3 sequence (DNA): TGTGCCAGCAGACTTAGCGGGACGAGCGGCAATGAGCAGTTCTTC.

The chain uses TRBV23-1 and TRBJ1-5; a possible D gene is TRBD1 (6 bases). TRBV23-1 is marked as an open reading frame, function uncertain. Trimming removed 1 base at V and 2 bases at J, with 15 bases between. The length of the CDR3 is 17 residues. CDR3 sequence reads: CASSQCRNRECNQPQHF. The CDR3 coding sequence is TGCGCCAGCAGTCAATGTAGGAACAGGGAATGCAATCAGCCCCAGCATTTT.

This clonotype was seen only a few times. The rearrangement joins TRBV12-3 or TRBV12-4 to TRBJ1-1, with D tentatively TRBD1 (5 bases). V lost 3 bases and J lost 0, with 20 bases in between. The CDR3 contains 18 residues. CDR3 protein: CASSFGQGEGAVNTEAFF. CDR3 DNA sequence: TGTGCCAGCAGTTTCGGTCAGGGAGAGGGAGCAGTGAACACTGAAGCTTTCTTT.

This clonotype occurred a few times. The rearrangement links TRBV29-1 to TRBJ2-3, with no clear D. The germline CDR1 and CDR2 sequences are SQVTM and ANQGSEA. Trimming took off 7 bases at V and 0 bases at J, with 14 bases between the two ends. The CDR3 has 14 amino acids. The CDR3 DNA reads TGCAGCGCCGGCTCAGTATTTAGCACAGATACGCAGTATTTT. As protein: CSAGSVFSTDTQYF.

CDR3 amino acids: CASSLGQGRNSPLHF. In DNA, the CDR3 is TGCGCCAGCAGCTTAGGACAGGGGCGTAACTCACCCCTCCACTTT. The chain uses TRBV5-1 and TRBJ1-6; the match to TRBD1 covers 9 bases. Germline loops: CDR1 SGHRS, CDR2 YFSETQ. The CDR3 runs 15 residues. The ends lost 2 bases at V and 10 bases at J; junction bases unmatched: 7.

The sample holds many counts of this clonotype. The chain is built from TRBV12-3 or TRBV12-4 and TRBJ2-7, with D possibly matching TRBD2 (5 bases). Deletions cut 3 bases from V and 5 bases from J, with 20 bases between. CDR3 length equals 16 residues. CDR3 bases: TGTGCCAGCAGTTTCCAGACCGGGATAAGCCGTGACGAGCAGTACTTC. Translation: CASSFQTGISRDEQYF.

This clonotype was observed a handful of times. The genes are TRBV24-1 and TRBJ1-5; D is unclear. Per germline, CDR1 KGHDR and CDR2 SFDVKD. V gave up 5 bases and J gave up 2 bases, with 6 bases separating them. This CDR3 has 13 residues. The CDR3 here is CATSGAGNQPQHF. The CDR3 DNA reads TGTGCCACCAGTGGGGCGGGCAATCAGCCCCAGCATTTT.

The table lists this clonotype with a few counts. The V call is TRBV5-1, the J call TRBJ2-2; D gene unclear. Germline V gene lookup returns CDR1 SGHRS and CDR2 YFSETQ. CDR3 size: 14 residues. With 4 bases removed from V and 2 bases from J, the gap between germline ends came to 9 bases. For the CDR3, the DNA is TGCGCCAGCAGCCGTGAGGTTAACACCGGGGAGCTGTTTTTT. This sequence encodes CASSREVNTGELFF.

The chain employs TRBV20-1 and TRBJ2-7; a possible D gene is TRBD1 (6 bases). Germline loops: CDR1 DFQATT, CDR2 SNEGSKA (reference sequence). The CDR3 sequence is 13 residues long. V gave up 2 bases and J gave up 1 base, with 9 bases separating them. CDR3 nucleotides: TGCAGTGCTAGATACAGGGATTCCTACGAGCAGTACTTC. Translated: CSARYRDSYEQYF.

This chain uses TRBV19 with TRBJ2-7; perhaps TRBD2 as D (5 bases). The CDR3 has 15 residues. Trimming pared 7 bases from V and 3 bases from J, leaving 19 bases between. Germline-derived CDR1 and CDR2 are LNHDA and SQIVND (reference sequence). The CDR3 DNA reads as TGTGCCAGTATGAGGGTAAGCGGATCATACTACGAGCAGTACTTC. As protein: CASMRVSGSYYEQYF.

The rearrangement joins TRBV20-1 to TRBJ2-5, with TRBD2 identical over 7 bases. The V and J ends lost 3 bases and 0 bases, in that order; junction bases with no gene match: 4. The CDR3 is 14 amino acids. The germline V gene has CDR1 DFQATT and CDR2 SNEGSKA (reference sequence). CDR3 region: CSASTGTNQETQYF. CDR3 bases: TGCAGTGCTAGCACCGGGACTAACCAAGAGACCCAGTACTTC.

A few counts support this clonotype. The rearrangement joins TRBV7-8 to TRBJ2-3; D is ambiguous. The V gene's germline CDR1 is SGHVS and CDR2 FQNEAQ. This CDR3 spans 15 amino acids. V was clipped by 6 bases and J by 4 bases, with 17 bases between them. In DNA form, the CDR3 reads TGTGCCAGCAGGCGTGCGGCGAGATCCTCAGATACGCAGTATTTT. It codes for CASRRAARSSDTQYF.

This clonotype was seen a handful of times. The CDR3 DNA follows: TGCAGCGTCCACCCGAGGGGACAGCCGAACACTGAAGCTTTCTTT. Encoded protein: CSVHPRGQPNTEAFF. V gene TRBV29-1 combines with J gene TRBJ1-1, with 7 positions matching TRBD1. Germline lookup yields CDR1 SQVTM and CDR2 ANQGSEA. The CDR3 runs to 15 residues. J lost 1 base, V lost 6 bases, and 11 bases had no gene match.

The chain employs TRBV9 and TRBJ2-5; TRBD2 matches 15 bases. The germline CDR1 and CDR2 sequences are SGDLS and YYNGEE. The CDR3 contains 18 residues. V was clipped by 0 bases and J by 5 bases; unmatched bases: 8. The CDR3 reads CASSVGGLAGGRGETQYF. The CDR3 DNA reads TGTGCCAGCAGCGTAGGAGGACTAGCGGGAGGGCGTGGGGAGACCCAGTACTTC.

This clonotype was seen a few times. The V and J genes are TRBV20-1 and TRBJ2-1, with 9 bases that match TRBD1. This CDR3 region has 16 residues. CDR1 and CDR2 (germline): DFQATT, SNEGSKA (reference sequence). V was pared by 2 bases and J by 2 bases, with 7 bases of the junction left unmatched. CDR3 residues: CSARQATGGPYNEQFF. The DNA of the CDR3 is TGCAGTGCTAGACAAGCTACAGGGGGCCCCTACAATGAGCAGTTCTTC.